This TCR beta chain is drawn from a study of T cell changes during pregnancy in multiple sclerosis. This table comes from immunoSEQ multiplex PCR, and its TCRdb copy is limited to in-frame clones, with some not included. The repertoire holds some 71,000 clones, with about 90% as singletons. V dropped 1 base and J dropped 9 bases, with 13 bases sitting between them. CDR1 is MNHEY and CDR2 is SVGAGI in the germline V gene. The CDR3 totals 14 residues. This sequence was found in a female donor with multiple sclerosis, enrolled in a pregnancy study. This chain connects TRBV6-5 to TRBJ2-1; unclear D gene. Source: peripheral blood, taken after pregnancy. Here the CDR3 reads CASSYLAALSEQFF. The CDR3 DNA sequence: TGTGCCAGCAGTTACTTGGCGGCTCTTTCTGAGCAGTTCTTC.